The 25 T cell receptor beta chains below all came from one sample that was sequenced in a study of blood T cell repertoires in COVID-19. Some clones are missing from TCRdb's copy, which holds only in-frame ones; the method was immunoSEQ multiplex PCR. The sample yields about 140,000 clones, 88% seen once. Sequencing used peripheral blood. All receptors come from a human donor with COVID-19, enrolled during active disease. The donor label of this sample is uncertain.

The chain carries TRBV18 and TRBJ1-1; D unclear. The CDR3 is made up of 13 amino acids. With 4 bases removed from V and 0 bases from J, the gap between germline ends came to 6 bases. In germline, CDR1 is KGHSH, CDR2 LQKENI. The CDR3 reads CASSLDMNTEAFF. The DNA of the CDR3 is TGTGCCAGCTCACTAGACATGAACACTGAAGCTTTCTTT.

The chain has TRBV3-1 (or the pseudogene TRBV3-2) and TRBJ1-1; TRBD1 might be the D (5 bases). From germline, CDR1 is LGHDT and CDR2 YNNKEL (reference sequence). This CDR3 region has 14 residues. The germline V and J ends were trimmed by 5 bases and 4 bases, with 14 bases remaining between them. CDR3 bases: TGTGCCAGCAGCTCTCCCGGGGGAGGCACTGAAGCTTTCTTT. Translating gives CASSSPGGGTEAFF.

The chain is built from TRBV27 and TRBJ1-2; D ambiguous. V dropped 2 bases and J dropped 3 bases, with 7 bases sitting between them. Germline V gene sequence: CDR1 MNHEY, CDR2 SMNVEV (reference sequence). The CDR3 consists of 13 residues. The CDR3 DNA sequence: TGTGCCAGCAGTTTAAACAGCTACTATGGCTACACCTTC. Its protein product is CASSLNSYYGYTF.

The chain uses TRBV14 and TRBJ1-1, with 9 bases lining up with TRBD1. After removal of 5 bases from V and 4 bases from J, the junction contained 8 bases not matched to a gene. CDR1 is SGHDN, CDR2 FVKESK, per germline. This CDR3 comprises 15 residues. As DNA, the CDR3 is TGTGCCAGCAGCTTTTGGACAGGGGAGAGCACTGAAGCTTTCTTT. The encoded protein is CASSFWTGESTEAFF.

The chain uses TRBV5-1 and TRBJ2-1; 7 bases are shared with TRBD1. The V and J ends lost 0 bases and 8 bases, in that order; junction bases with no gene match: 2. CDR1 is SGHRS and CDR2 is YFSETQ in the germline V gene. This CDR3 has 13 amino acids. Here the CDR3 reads CASSLDRGYEQFF. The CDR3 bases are TGCGCCAGCAGCTTGGACAGGGGATATGAGCAGTTCTTC. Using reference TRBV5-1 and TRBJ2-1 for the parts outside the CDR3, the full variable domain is KAGVTQTPRYLIKTRGQQVTLSCSPISGHRSVSWYQQTPGQGLQFLFEYFSETQRNKGNFPGRFSGRQFSNSRSEMNVSTLELGDSALYLCASSLDRGYEQFFGPGTRLTVL.

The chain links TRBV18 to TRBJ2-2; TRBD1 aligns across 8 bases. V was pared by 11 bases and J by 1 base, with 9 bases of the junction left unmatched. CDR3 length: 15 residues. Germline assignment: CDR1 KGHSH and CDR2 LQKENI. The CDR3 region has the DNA TGTGCCGGGAGGACAGGGACCTTGAACACCGGGGAGCTGTTTTTT. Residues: CAGRTGTLNTGELFF.

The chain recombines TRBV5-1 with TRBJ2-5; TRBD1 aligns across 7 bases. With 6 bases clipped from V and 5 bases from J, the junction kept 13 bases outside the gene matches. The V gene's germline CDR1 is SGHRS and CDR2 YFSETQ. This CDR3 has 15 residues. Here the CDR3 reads CASTSDRALGETQYF. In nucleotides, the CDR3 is TGCGCCAGCACCTCTGACAGGGCCCTGGGGGAGACCCAGTACTTC.

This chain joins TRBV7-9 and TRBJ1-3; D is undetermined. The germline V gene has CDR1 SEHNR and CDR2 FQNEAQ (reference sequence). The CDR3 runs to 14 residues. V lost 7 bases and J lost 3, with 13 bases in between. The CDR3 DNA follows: TGTGCCAGCACTCCTGACCAGGATGGAAACACCATATATTTT. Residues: CASTPDQDGNTIYF.

The CDR3 protein is CASSSDRTNSPLHF. Written as DNA, the CDR3 is TGTGCCAGCAGCTCGGACAGAACAAATTCACCCCTCCACTTT. This chain connects TRBV5-4 to TRBJ1-6, with D perhaps matching TRBD1 (6 bases). The CDR3 is 14 amino acids. V was clipped by 3 bases and J by 7 bases, with 11 bases between them. Looked up from germline, CDR1 is SGHNT and CDR2 is YYREEE (reference sequence).

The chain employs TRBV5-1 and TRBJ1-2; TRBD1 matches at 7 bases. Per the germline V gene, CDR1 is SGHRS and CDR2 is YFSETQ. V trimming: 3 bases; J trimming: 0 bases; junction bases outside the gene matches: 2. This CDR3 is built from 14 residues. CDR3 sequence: CASSWDSTNYGYTF. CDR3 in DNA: TGCGCCAGCAGCTGGGACAGTACTAACTATGGCTACACCTTC. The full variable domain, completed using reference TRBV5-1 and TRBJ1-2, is KAGVTQTPRYLIKTRGQQVTLSCSPISGHRSVSWYQQTPGQGLQFLFEYFSETQRNKGNFPGRFSGRQFSNSRSEMNVSTLELGDSALYLCASSWDSTNYGYTFGSGTRLTVV.

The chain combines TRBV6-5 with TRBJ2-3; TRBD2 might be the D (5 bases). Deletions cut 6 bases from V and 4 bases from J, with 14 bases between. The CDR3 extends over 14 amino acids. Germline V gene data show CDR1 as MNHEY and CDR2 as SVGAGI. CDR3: CASRLDLTPDTQYF. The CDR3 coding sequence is TGTGCCAGCAGACTAGACCTTACTCCAGATACGCAGTATTTT.

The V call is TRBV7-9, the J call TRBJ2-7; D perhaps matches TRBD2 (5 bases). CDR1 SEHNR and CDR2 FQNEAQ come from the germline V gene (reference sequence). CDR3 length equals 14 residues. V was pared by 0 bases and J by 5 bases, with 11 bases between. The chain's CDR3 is CASSLAGVSNEQYF. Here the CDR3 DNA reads TGTGCCAGCAGCTTAGCCGGGGTCAGTAACGAGCAGTACTTC.

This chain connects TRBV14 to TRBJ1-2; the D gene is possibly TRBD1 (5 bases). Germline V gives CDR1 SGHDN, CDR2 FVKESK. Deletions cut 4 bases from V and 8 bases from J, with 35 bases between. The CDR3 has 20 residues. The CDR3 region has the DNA TGTGCCAGCAGCCCCCGCCCCTCCCCCGGGACCCACTTACGGGGGGGAGGCTACACCTTC. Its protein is CASSPRPSPGTHLRGGGYTF.

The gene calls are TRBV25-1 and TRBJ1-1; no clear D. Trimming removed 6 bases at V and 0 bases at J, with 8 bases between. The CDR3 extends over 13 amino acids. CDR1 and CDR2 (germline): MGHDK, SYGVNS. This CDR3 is CASRIHMNTEAFF. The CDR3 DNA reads TGTGCCAGCAGGATACACATGAACACTGAAGCTTTCTTT.

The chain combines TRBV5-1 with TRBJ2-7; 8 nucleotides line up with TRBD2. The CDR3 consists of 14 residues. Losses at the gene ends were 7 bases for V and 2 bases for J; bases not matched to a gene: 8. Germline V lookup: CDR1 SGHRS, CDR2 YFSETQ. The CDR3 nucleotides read TGCGCCAGCCAGATGGCGGGGGGCCCCTACGAGCAGTACTTC. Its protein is CASQMAGGPYEQYF.

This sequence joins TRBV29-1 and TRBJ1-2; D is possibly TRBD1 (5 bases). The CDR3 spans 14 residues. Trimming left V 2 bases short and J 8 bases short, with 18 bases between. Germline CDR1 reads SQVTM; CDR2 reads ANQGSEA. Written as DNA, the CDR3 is TGCAGCGTTGAATCCCAGGGACTTGATTCCGGCTACACCTTC. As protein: CSVESQGLDSGYTF. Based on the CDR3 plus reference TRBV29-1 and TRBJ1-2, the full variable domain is SAVISQKPSRDICQRGTSLTIQCQVDSQVTMMFWYRQQPGQSLTLIATANQGSEATYESGFVIDKFPISRPNLTFSTLTVSNMSPEDSSIYLCSVESQGLDSGYTFGSGTRLTVV.

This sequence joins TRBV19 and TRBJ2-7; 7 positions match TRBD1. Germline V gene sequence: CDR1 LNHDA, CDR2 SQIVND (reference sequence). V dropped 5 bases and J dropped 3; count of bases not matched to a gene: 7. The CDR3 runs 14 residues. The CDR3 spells CASSPGTAFYEQYF. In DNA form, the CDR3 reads TGTGCCAGTAGTCCAGGGACAGCCTTCTACGAGCAGTACTTC.

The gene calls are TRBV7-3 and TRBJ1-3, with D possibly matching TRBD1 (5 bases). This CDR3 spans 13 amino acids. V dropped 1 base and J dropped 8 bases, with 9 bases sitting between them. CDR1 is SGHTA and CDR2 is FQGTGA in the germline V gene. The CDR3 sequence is CASSLNGGDTIYF. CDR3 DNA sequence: TGTGCCAGCAGCTTAAATGGGGGGGACACCATATATTTT.

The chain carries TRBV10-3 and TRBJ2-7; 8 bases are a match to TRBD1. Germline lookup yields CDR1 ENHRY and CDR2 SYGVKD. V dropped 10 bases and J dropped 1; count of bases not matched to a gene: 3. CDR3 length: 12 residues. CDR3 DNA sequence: TGTGCCAACGGGGACAGGTCCTACGAGCAGTACTTC. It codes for CANGDRSYEQYF.

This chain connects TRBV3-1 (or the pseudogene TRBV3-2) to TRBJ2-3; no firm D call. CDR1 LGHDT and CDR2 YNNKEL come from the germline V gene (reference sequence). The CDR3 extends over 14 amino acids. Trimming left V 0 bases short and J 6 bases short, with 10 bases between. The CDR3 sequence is CASSQDRAADTQYF. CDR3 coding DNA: TGTGCCAGCAGCCAAGATCGTGCGGCGGATACGCAGTATTTT.

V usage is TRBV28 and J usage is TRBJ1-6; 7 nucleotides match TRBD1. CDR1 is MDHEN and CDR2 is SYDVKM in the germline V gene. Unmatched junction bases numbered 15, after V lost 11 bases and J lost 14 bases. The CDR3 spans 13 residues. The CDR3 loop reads CAAWGDRDPTLHF. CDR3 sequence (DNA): TGTGCCGCCTGGGGTGACAGGGACCCCACCCTCCACTTT.

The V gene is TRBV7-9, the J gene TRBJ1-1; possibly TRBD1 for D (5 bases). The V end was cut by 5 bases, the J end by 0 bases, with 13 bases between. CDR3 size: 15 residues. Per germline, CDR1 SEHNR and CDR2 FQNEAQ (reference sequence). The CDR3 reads CASSPRGGMNTEAFF. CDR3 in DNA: TGTGCCAGCAGCCCTAGGGGAGGGATGAACACTGAAGCTTTCTTT. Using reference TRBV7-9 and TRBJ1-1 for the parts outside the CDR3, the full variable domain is DTGVSQNPRHKITKRGQNVTFRCDPISEHNRLYWYRQTLGQGPEFLTYFQNEAQLEKSRLLSDRFSAERPKGSFSTLEIQRTEQGDSAMYLCASSPRGGMNTEAFFGQGTRLTVV.

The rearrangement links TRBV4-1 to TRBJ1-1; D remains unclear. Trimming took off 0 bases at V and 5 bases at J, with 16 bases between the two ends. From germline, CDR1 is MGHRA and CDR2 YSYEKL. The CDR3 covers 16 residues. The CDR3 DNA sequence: TGCGCCAGCAGCCAAGAGGGTCCGCAGCGATGGACTGAAGCTTTCTTT. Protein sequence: CASSQEGPQRWTEAFF.

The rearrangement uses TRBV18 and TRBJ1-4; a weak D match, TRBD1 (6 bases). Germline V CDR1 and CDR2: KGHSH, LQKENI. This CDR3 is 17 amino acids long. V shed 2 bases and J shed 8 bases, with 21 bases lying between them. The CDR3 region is CASSPATPTGRVEKLFF. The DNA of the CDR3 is TGTGCCAGCTCACCAGCAACACCTACAGGGAGGGTCGAAAAACTGTTTTTT.

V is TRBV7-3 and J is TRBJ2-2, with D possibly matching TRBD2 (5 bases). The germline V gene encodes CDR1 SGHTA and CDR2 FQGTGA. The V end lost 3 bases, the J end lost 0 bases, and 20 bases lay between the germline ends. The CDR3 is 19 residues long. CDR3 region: CASSFRGLGRATNTGELFF. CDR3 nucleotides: TGTGCCAGCAGCTTCCGCGGGCTGGGTCGGGCGACGAACACCGGGGAGCTGTTTTTT.